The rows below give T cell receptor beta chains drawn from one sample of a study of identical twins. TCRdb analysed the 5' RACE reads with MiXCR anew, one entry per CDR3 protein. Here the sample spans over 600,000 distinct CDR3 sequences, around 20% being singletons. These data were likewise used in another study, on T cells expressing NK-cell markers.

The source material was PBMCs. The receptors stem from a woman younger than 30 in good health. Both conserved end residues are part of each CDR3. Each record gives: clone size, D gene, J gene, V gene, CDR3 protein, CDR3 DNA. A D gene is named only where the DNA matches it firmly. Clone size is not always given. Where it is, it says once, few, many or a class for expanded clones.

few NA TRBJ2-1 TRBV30 CAWSLGWGASGDEQFF TGTGCCTGGAGTCTCGGGTGGGGGGCTAGCGGCGATGAGCAGTTCTTC
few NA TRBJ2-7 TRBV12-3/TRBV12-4 CASPFLYRLSSYEQYF TGTGCCAGCCCCTTTTTGTATAGGCTGAGCTCCTACGAGCAGTACTTC
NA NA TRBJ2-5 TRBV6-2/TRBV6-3 CATKGGETQYF TGTGCCACCAAGGGGGGAGAGACCCAGTACTTC
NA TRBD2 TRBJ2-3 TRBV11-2 CASRRVAGRTDTQYF TGTGCCAGCAGGCGAGTAGCGGGGCGCACAGATACGCAGTATTTT
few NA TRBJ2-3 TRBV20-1 CSAAPGKGDTQYF TGCAGTGCCGCACCGGGGAAGGGAGATACGCAGTATTTT
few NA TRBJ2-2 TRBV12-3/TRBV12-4 CASSTRGTGELFF TGTGCCAGCAGTACTCGGGGGACCGGGGAGCTGTTTTTT
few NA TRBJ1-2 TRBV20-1 CSATGENYGYTF TGCAGTGCTACCGGGGAAAACTATGGCTACACCTTC
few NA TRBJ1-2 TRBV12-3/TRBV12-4 CASNSPQGRDGYTF TGTGCCAGCAACTCCCCGCAGGGCAGGGATGGCTACACCTTC
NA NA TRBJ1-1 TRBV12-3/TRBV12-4 CASSLGRGGAFF TGTGCCAGCAGTTTAGGACGAGGGGGAGCTTTCTTT
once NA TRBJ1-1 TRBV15 CATSRKVGADTEAFF TGTGCCACCAGCAGGAAGGTGGGTGCAGACACTGAAGCTTTCTTT
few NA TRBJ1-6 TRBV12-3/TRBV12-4 CASSRDINSPLHF TGTGCCAGCAGCCGGGACATCAATTCACCCCTCCACTTT
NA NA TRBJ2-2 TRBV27 CASRLVETGELFF TGTGCCAGCCGACTAGTCGAAACCGGGGAGCTGTTTTTT
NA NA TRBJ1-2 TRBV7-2 CASSLDQNKYGYTF TGTGCCAGCAGCTTAGACCAGAATAAGTATGGCTACACCTTC
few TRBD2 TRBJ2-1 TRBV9 CATGETSGGEQFF TGTGCCACCGGCGAGACTAGCGGGGGGGAGCAGTTCTTC
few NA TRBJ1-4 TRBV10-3 CAISSESEKLFF TGTGCCATCAGCAGCGAGTCAGAAAAACTGTTTTTT
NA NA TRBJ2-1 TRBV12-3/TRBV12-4 CASSHGQSLPSSYNEQFF TGTGCCAGCAGTCATGGACAGAGCCTCCCTAGCTCCTACAATGAGCAGTTCTTC
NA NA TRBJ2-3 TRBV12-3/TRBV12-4 CASSLSLATDTQYF TGTGCCAGCAGTTTGTCGCTAGCCACAGATACGCAGTATTTT
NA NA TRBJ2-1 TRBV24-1 CATSDWDDGNEQFF TGTGCCACCAGTGACTGGGACGATGGCAATGAGCAGTTCTTC
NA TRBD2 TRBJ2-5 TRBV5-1 CASSWRGTRGETQYF TGCGCCAGCAGCTGGCGGGGGACTCGGGGAGAGACCCAGTACTTC
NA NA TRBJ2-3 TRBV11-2 CASTPDRGLITPTDTQYF TGTGCCAGCACCCCCGACCGGGGCCTCATAACTCCCACAGATACGCAGTATTTT
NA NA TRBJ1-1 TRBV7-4 CASSLRVGSEAFF TGTGCCAGCAGCTTAAGGGTTGGGTCTGAAGCTTTCTTT
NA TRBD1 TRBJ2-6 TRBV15 CATSSHRGLSSGANVLTF TGTGCCACCAGCAGTCACAGGGGGCTTTCCTCTGGGGCCAACGTCCTGACTTTC
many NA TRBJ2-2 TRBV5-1 CASSPDSNTGELFF TGTGCCAGCAGCCCCGACTCGAACACCGGGGAGCTGTTTTTT
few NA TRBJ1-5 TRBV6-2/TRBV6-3 CASNPPGVQPQHF TGTGCCAGCAATCCTCCAGGGGTTCAGCCCCAGCATTTT
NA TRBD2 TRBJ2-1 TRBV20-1 CSASLGGASNEQFF TGCAGTGCTAGCCTCGGGGGGGCCTCCAATGAGCAGTTCTTC
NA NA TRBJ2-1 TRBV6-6 CASSYVGNEQFF TGTGCCAGCAGTTACGTAGGCAATGAGCAGTTCTTC
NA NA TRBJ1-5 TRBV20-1 CSARDAGPQHF TGCAGTGCTAGAGACGCCGGGCCCCAGCATTTT
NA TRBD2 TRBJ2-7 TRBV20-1 CSASPGLAGGQGEQYF TGCAGTGCTAGCCCCGGACTAGCGGGGGGGCAGGGCGAGCAGTACTTC
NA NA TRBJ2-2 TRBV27 CASSPWTRELFF TGTGCCAGCAGTCCGTGGACGCGGGAGCTGTTTTTT
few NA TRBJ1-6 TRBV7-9 CASSSSVGYNSPLHF TGTGCCAGCAGCAGTTCCGTGGGCTATAATTCACCCCTCCACTTT
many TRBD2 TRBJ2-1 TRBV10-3 CAISAGLAANEQFF TGTGCCATCAGTGCGGGACTAGCGGCTAATGAGCAGTTCTTC
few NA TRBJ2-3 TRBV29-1 CSGHKAADTQYF TGCAGCGGCCACAAGGCGGCAGATACGCAGTATTTT
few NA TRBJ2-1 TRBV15 CATSSRRAYNEQFF TGTGCCACCTCCTCAAGAAGGGCGTACAATGAGCAGTTCTTC
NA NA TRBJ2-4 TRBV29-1 CSGGAKNIQYF TGCAGTGGAGGAGCCAAAAACATTCAGTACTTC
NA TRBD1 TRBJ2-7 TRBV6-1 CASRFGTGNYYYEQYF TGTGCCAGCAGATTCGGGACAGGGAACTACTACTACGAGCAGTACTTC
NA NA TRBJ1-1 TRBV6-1 CASSEPRWTEAFF TGTGCCAGCAGTGAGCCCCGGTGGACTGAAGCTTTCTTT
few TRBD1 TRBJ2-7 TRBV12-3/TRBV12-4 CASRPPGTGGLGQYF TGTGCCAGCAGACCGCCCGGGACAGGGGGCCTCGGGCAGTACTTC
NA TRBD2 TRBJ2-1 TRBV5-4 CASSNLAGGTYNEQFF TGTGCCAGCAGCAATTTAGCGGGAGGCACGTACAATGAGCAGTTCTTC
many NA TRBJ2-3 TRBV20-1 CSWKGAGAAGTDTQYF TGCAGTTGGAAAGGGGCGGGGGCAGCGGGCACAGATACGCAGTATTTT
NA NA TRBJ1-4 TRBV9 CASSVGPAGASEKLFF TGTGCCAGCAGCGTAGGCCCGGCAGGGGCAAGTGAAAAACTGTTTTTT
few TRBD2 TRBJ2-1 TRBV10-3 CAIRGTSGGAGEQFF TGTGCCATCAGGGGGACTAGCGGGGGGGCCGGCGAGCAGTTCTTC
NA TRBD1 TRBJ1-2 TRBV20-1 CSARMVGTGGYGYTF TGCAGTGCTAGGATGGTCGGTACAGGGGGGTATGGCTACACCTTC
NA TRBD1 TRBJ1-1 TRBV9 CASSAWDSLNTEAFF TGTGCCAGCAGCGCGTGGGACAGTCTGAACACTGAAGCTTTCTTT
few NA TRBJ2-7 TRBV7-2 CASSLSRNYEQYF TGTGCCAGCAGCTTAAGCCGGAACTACGAGCAGTACTTC
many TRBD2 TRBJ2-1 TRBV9 CASSVAGGTYNEQFF TGTGCCAGCAGCGTAGCGGGAGGGACCTACAATGAGCAGTTCTTC
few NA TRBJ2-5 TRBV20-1 CSAPTGTNGGTQYF TGCAGTGCCCCAACCGGGACGAATGGCGGGACCCAGTACTTC
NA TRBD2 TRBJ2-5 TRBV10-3 CATGGGTLQETQYF TGTGCCACGGGGGGAGGGACTCTCCAAGAGACCCAGTACTTC
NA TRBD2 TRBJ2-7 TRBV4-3 CASSQSGTSSYEQYF TGCGCCAGCAGCCAATCCGGGACTAGCTCCTACGAGCAGTACTTC
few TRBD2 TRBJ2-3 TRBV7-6 CASSLLTSGGGKSTDTQYF TGTGCCAGCAGCTTACTAACTAGCGGGGGGGGAAAGAGCACAGATACGCAGTATTTT
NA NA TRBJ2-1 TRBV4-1 CASSQKINSGEQFF TGCGCCAGCAGCCAAAAGATAAACTCCGGGGAGCAGTTCTTC
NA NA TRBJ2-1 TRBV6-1 CASKGPLPYNEQFF TGTGCCAGCAAAGGCCCCTTACCCTACAATGAGCAGTTCTTC
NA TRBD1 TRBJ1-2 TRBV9 CASSVGSWDRGSSHGYTF TGTGCCAGCAGCGTGGGTTCCTGGGACAGGGGCTCCTCTCATGGCTACACCTTC
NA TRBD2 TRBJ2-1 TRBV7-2 CASSSYSGGDEQFF TGTGCCAGCAGCTCTTATAGCGGGGGGGATGAGCAGTTCTTC
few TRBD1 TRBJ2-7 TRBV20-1 CSAQQPQGGVKQYF TGCAGTGCTCAACAGCCTCAAGGGGGCGTTAAGCAGTACTTC
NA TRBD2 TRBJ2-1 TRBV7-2 CASSIGSGIGNEQFF TGTGCCAGCAGCATCGGTAGCGGGATAGGCAATGAGCAGTTCTTC